These 7 T cell receptor beta chains were sequenced from one sample in a study of blood T cell repertoires in COVID-19. Sequencing used immunoSEQ multiplex PCR; TCRdb keeps in-frame clones, though not all of them. The sample comprises 80,000 to 95,000 clones, about 87% of which are singletons, and approximately 17% rests with the top ten. Specimen: peripheral blood. These receptors were collected from a human donor in a cohort sampled during active COVID-19.

The chain carries TRBV27 and TRBJ2-6; D is perhaps TRBD1 (6 bases). The CDR3 has 15 residues. The V end lost 2 bases, the J end lost 2 bases, and 7 bases lay between the germline ends. CDR1 and CDR2 (germline): MNHEY, SMNVEV (reference sequence). The CDR3 sequence is CASSLNRAGANVLTF. CDR3 DNA: TGTGCCAGCAGTTTAAACAGGGCTGGGGCCAACGTCCTGACTTTC.

About this clone: One end of the junction fails to match germline, which may point to a read error. This chain links TRBV5-1 with TRBJ1-5; the D gene is possibly TRBD1 (5 bases). The CDR3 has 17 residues. Germline assignment: CDR1 SGHRS and CDR2 YFSETQ. The CDR3 is CASGLEAGPYSNQPQHF. The CDR3 DNA is TGCGCCAGCGGCTTGGAGGCAGGGCCTTATAGCAATCAGCCCCAGCATTTT.

This chain links TRBV3-1 (or the pseudogene TRBV3-2) with TRBJ1-2, with 7 bases matching TRBD1. This CDR3 has 14 residues. CDR1 and CDR2 (germline): LGHDT, YNNKEL (reference sequence). The V segment lost 6 bases and the J segment 4 bases; nucleotides outside the gene matches: 8. CDR3 residues: CASSQTGSVYGYTF. The CDR3 bases are TGTGCCAGCAGTCAGACAGGGAGTGTCTATGGCTACACCTTC.

This chain uses TRBV7-8 with TRBJ2-1; 12 bases fit TRBD2. V shed 5 bases and J 9 bases; nucleotides not matched to a gene: 14. Germline V CDR1 and CDR2: SGHVS, FQNEAQ. This CDR3 is 17 amino acids long. The CDR3 loop reads CASSPRTSGAPVTEQFF. The CDR3 DNA follows: TGTGCCAGCAGCCCTAGGACTAGCGGGGCCCCTGTTACTGAGCAGTTCTTC. The full variable domain, in which reference TRBV7-8 and TRBJ2-1 provide the parts outside the CDR3, is GAGVSQSPRYKVAKRGQDVALRCDPISGHVSLFWYQQALGQGPEFLTYFQNEAQLDKSGLPSDRFFAERPEGSVSTLKIQRTQQEDSAVYLCASSPRTSGAPVTEQFFGPGTRLTVL.

This sequence joins TRBV5-1 and TRBJ2-3; TRBD1 agrees at 7 bases. The length of the CDR3 is 16 residues. Germline lookup yields CDR1 SGHRS and CDR2 YFSETQ. J gave up 0 bases and V 0 bases, and 4 bases lay outside the gene matches. CDR3 DNA: TGCGCCAGCAGCTTGGGGGACAGACCCAGCACAGATACGCAGTATTTT. Its protein product is CASSLGDRPSTDTQYF.

The chain recombines TRBV2 with TRBJ1-5, with TRBD1 identical over 7 bases. This CDR3 has 13 residues. CDR1 is SNHLY and CDR2 is FYNNEI in the germline V gene. This CDR3 is CAAGTGDNQPQHF. The CDR3 region has the DNA TGTGCAGCGGGTACAGGGGATAATCAGCCCCAGCATTTT.

V gene TRBV7-2 combines with J gene TRBJ2-1, with 9 positions matching TRBD2. V shed 5 bases, J shed 7 bases, and the junction held 9 bases outside the gene matches. The germline V gene has CDR1 SGHTA and CDR2 FQGNSA. The CDR3 length is 15 residues. In nucleotides, the CDR3 is TGTGCCAGCAGCCCGCGAGGGAGCGGGGGGAATGAGCAGTTCTTC. Residues: CASSPRGSGGNEQFF.